These 10 T cell receptor beta chains share one sample of origin, sequenced in a study of blood T cell repertoires in COVID-19. Using immunoSEQ multiplex PCR, the repertoire was profiled, and TCRdb retains in-frame clones only, with some absent. The table has a few hundred thousand clones, approximately 92% seen once. What was sequenced was PBMCs or T cells enriched from blood (not recorded which). These receptors came from a woman aged 18-29 years in a cohort exposed to, infected with or recovered from COVID-19 (not recorded which).

The gene calls are TRBV27 and TRBJ1-3; possibly TRBD1 for D (5 bases). CDR1 and CDR2 (germline): MNHEY, SMNVEV (reference sequence). CDR3 size: 16 residues. V lost 0 bases and J 0 bases, leaving 9 bases between the germline ends. The DNA of the CDR3 is TGTGCCAGCAGTTTATCGGCAGGGCACTCTGGAAACACCATATATTTT. Encoded protein: CASSLSAGHSGNTIYF.

This chain uses TRBV7-2 with TRBJ1-1; TRBD1 matches 9 bases. Trimming removed 5 bases from V and 0 bases from J; junction bases left unmatched: 10. Germline CDR1 is SGHTA and CDR2 is FQGNSA. The CDR3 runs 17 residues. In nucleotides, the CDR3 is TGTGCCAGCAGCCACGGCCCCGGGACAGGGATGAACACTGAAGCTTTCTTT. It translates to CASSHGPGTGMNTEAFF. The full variable domain, in which reference TRBV7-2 and TRBJ1-1 provide the parts outside the CDR3, is GAGVSQSPSNKVTEKGKDVELRCDPISGHTALYWYRQSLGQGLEFLIYFQGNSAPDKSGLPSDRFSAERTGGSVSTLTIQRTQQEDSAVYLCASSHGPGTGMNTEAFFGQGTRLTVV.

Written as DNA, the CDR3 is TGTGCCAGCAGTCGGGGGAGGGGCGGAAACACCATATATTTT. This codes for CASSRGRGGNTIYF. The V call is TRBV28, the J call TRBJ1-3; a possible D gene is TRBD1 (5 bases). The CDR3 consists of 14 residues. Trimming shortened V by 5 bases and J by 4 bases, and 12 bases separated the two germline ends. Germline V CDR1 and CDR2: MDHEN, SYDVKM.

This chain connects TRBV30 to TRBJ2-1, with a weak D call TRBD2 (5 bases). The V end lost 4 bases, the J end lost 4 bases, and 14 bases lay between the germline ends. Per germline, CDR1 GTSNPN and CDR2 SVGIG (reference sequence). The CDR3 spans 14 residues. The CDR3 region is CAWTPSGRYNEQFF. The CDR3 coding sequence is TGTGCCTGGACGCCCAGCGGACGTTACAATGAGCAGTTCTTC.

V gene TRBV28 combines with J gene TRBJ1-4; a possible D gene is TRBD1 (5 bases). The CDR3 is made up of 14 amino acids. V lost 6 bases, J lost 6 bases, and 14 bases lay in between. Germline-derived CDR1 and CDR2 are MDHEN and SYDVKM. CDR3 region: CASRPPGFYEKLFF. CDR3 DNA sequence: TGTGCCAGCAGACCCCCAGGGTTTTATGAAAAACTGTTTTTT.

V usage is TRBV21-1 and J usage is TRBJ1-2; the table calls TRBD1, which could not be checked here. TRBV21-1 is annotated as a pseudogene. CDR3 length equals 14 residues. CDR3 in amino acids: CASLKGGRGHGYTF. The CDR3 nucleotides are TGTGCCAGCTTAAAAGGGGGCAGGGGGCATGGCTACACCTTC.

V is TRBV15 and J is TRBJ1-1; tentatively, D is TRBD1 (5 bases). V gave up 4 bases and J gave up 1 base, with 7 bases separating them. The CDR3 length is 13 residues. Germline loops: CDR1 LNHNV, CDR2 YYDKDF (reference sequence). Here the CDR3 DNA reads TGTGCCACCAGCACAGGGTCGAACACTGAAGCTTTCTTT. The encoded protein is CATSTGSNTEAFF.

The chain is built from TRBV19 and TRBJ2-2, with TRBD1 as a possible D gene (7 bases). Germline lookup yields CDR1 LNHDA and CDR2 SQIVND (reference sequence). CDR3 length equals 16 residues. CDR3 loop: CETLGGQGVDTGELFF. The DNA of the CDR3 is TGTGAAACCTTGGGAGGCCAGGGGGTGGACACCGGGGAGCTGTTTTTT.

J is TRBJ2-1 and V is TRBV23-1; a possible D gene is TRBD1 (5 bases). TRBV23-1 is sorted into the ORF group, with uncertain function. The CDR3 covers 12 residues. V gave up 6 bases and J gave up 14 bases, with 17 bases separating them. Here the CDR3 reads CASRLRKQGEFF. Written as DNA, the CDR3 is TGCGCCAGCAGACTGCGGAAGCAGGGTGAGTTCTTC.

V is TRBV19 and J is TRBJ1-4; 9 positions agree with TRBD1. With 4 bases clipped from V and 2 bases from J, the junction kept 11 bases outside the gene matches. CDR3 size: 18 residues. Germline V gives CDR1 LNHDA, CDR2 SQIVND (reference sequence). CDR3 in DNA: TGTGCCAGTAGTAGGGACAGGGTTGAGGTGTTGACTAATGAAAAACTGTTTTTT. It is translated as CASSRDRVEVLTNEKLFF.